A single sample is the source of the 7 T cell receptor beta chains below, sequenced in a study of T cells in Graves' hyperthyroidism and ophthalmopathy. Authors of the study amplified TCR beta CDR3 regions from RNA transcripts. The TCR CDR3 was amplified in a first-round RT-PCR using the HTBI primer set. A single record per CDR3 protein comes from TCRdb applying MiXCR to the multiplex PCR reads. In the table there are hundreds of thousands of distinct CDR3 sequences, 13% of which are singletons. The sequencing input was blood. All receptors derive from a woman aged 18-35 years with Graves' hyperthyroidism.

The gene calls are TRBV19 and TRBJ2-2; 7 bases are a match to TRBD2. Germline CDR1 reads LNHDA; CDR2 reads SQIVND (reference sequence). This CDR3 region has 18 residues. Unmatched junction bases numbered 18, after V lost 7 bases and J lost 4 bases. This CDR3 is CASTWLGISGISTGELFF. CDR3 sequence (DNA): TGTGCCAGTACCTGGCTTGGGATCAGCGGGATATCCACCGGGGAGCTGTTTTTT. Filled out from reference TRBV19 and TRBJ2-2, the complete variable domain reads DGGITQSPKYLFRKEGQNVTLSCEQNLNHDAMYWYRQDPGQGLRLIYYSQIVNDFQKGDIAEGYSVSREKKESFPLTVTSAQKNPTAFYLCASTWLGISGISTGELFFGEGSRLTVL.

This clonotype was counted at least ten times. This chain connects TRBV3-1 to TRBJ1-2; D is unresolved. The CDR3 has 13 residues. CDR1 is LGHDT and CDR2 is YNNKEL in the germline V gene (reference sequence). V was pared by 0 bases and J by 9 bases, with 11 bases between. Here the CDR3 DNA reads TGTGCCAGCAGCCAAGACGGCGGGAGAAGCTACACCTTC. Its translation is CASSQDGGRSYTF. Complete variable domain (other parts from reference TRBV3-1 and TRBJ1-2): DTAVSQTPKYLVTQMGNDKSIKCEQNLGHDTMYWYKQDSKKFLKIMFSYNNKELIINETVPNRFSPKSPDKAHLNLHINSLELGDSAVYFCASSQDGGRSYTFGSGTRLTVV.

In this sample, this clonotype turned up many times. The chain carries TRBV7-3 and TRBJ2-1, with D perhaps TRBD1 or TRBD2 (5 bases each). This CDR3 is built from 16 residues. Trimming left V 2 bases short and J 8 bases short, with 19 bases between. Germline assignment: CDR1 SGHTA and CDR2 FQGTGA. CDR3 sequence reads: CASSLGPGPALDEQFF. Here the CDR3 DNA reads TGTGCCAGCAGCTTAGGTCCGGGGCCAGCTCTGGATGAGCAGTTCTTC.

This clonotype was counted at least ten times. The chain uses TRBV7-9 and TRBJ2-7, with D possibly being TRBD1 (5 bases). V lost 1 base and J lost 2, with 9 bases in between. The germline CDR1 and CDR2 sequences are SEHNR and FQNEAQ (reference sequence). This CDR3 region has 14 residues. Here the CDR3 reads CASSLGSQAYEQYF. In nucleotides, the CDR3 is TGTGCCAGCAGCTTAGGTTCACAGGCCTACGAGCAGTACTTC. Together with reference TRBV7-9 and TRBJ2-7, the CDR3 gives the full variable domain: DTGVSQNPRHKITKRGQNVTFRCDPISEHNRLYWYRQTLGQGPEFLTYFQNEAQLEKSRLLSDRFSAERPKGSFSTLEIQRTEQGDSAMYLCASSLGSQAYEQYFGPGTRLTVT.

This clonotype has a count of ten or more. The chain has TRBV7-8 and TRBJ2-1; 10 bases fit TRBD1. Germline assignment: CDR1 SGHVS and CDR2 FQNEAQ. J lost 5 bases, V lost 4 bases, and 8 bases had no gene match. The CDR3 loop spans 16 amino acids. CDR3 nucleotides: TGTGCCAGCAGCTGGCGGATTGGGACAGGGGACAATGAGCAGTTCTTC. Residues: CASSWRIGTGDNEQFF.

The V call is TRBV5-8, the J call TRBJ2-5; no reliable D call. Between the trimmed V and J ends, which lost 0 bases and 2 bases, there was a span of 11 bases. The CDR3 extends over 15 amino acids. Germline assignment: CDR1 SGHTS and CDR2 YDEGEE. The CDR3 DNA reads TGTGCCAGCAGCTTGGGAGGCCTGGGACAAGAGACCCAGTACTTC. Its protein product is CASSLGGLGQETQYF.

This clonotype was recorded at least ten times. V usage is TRBV13 and J usage is TRBJ1-2; 7 bases line up with TRBD1. Trimming cost V 1 base and J 5 bases; bases outside gene matches: 4. CDR1 and CDR2 (germline): PRHDT, FYEKMQ (reference sequence). The CDR3 spans 14 residues. DNA for the CDR3: TGTGCCAGCAGCTTAGTTCAGGGGGAATATGGCTACACCTTC. This translates into CASSLVQGEYGYTF.